Below are 11 T cell receptor beta chains sequenced from a single sample in a study of T cells after yellow fever vaccination. TCRdb analysed the 5' RACE reads with MiXCR anew, one entry per CDR3 protein. The sample contains 35,000 to 55,000 distinct CDR3 sequences, 6.8% of which appear only once. Sequencing used CD8+ T cells not binding an NS4B(214-222) dextramer, sorted from PBMCs, obtained 45 days after the yellow fever booster vaccination. These receptors all stem from a man under 40 who received the YFV17D yellow fever vaccine.

On this clonotype itself: One base away lies a much larger clone, so this may be a sequencing read error. The chain joins TRBV27 to TRBJ1-1; the D gene is possibly TRBD1 (6 bases). The CDR3 runs to 13 residues. Trimming took off 5 bases at V and 11 bases at J, with 18 bases between the two ends. Germline CDR1 and CDR2: MNHEY and SMNVEV (reference sequence). DNA for the CDR3: TGTGCCAGCAGTCGAGGGACATCCTGGGGGGCTTTCTTT. It translates to CASSRGTSWGAFF.

This rearrangement joins TRBV12-3 or TRBV12-4 to TRBJ2-7; 10 bases line up with TRBD2. J gave up 6 bases and V 1 base, and 6 bases lay outside the gene matches. The CDR3 consists of 15 residues. The CDR3 nucleotides read TGTGCCAGCAGTTTAGTGGCTAGCGGGAGCGGCGAGCAGTACTTC. Its translation is CASSLVASGSGEQYF.

This clonotype was picked up many times. The V call is TRBV7-9, the J call TRBJ1-3; maybe TRBD1 (6 bases). Germline V gives CDR1 SEHNR, CDR2 FQNEAQ (reference sequence). V lost 3 bases and J 0 bases, leaving 12 bases between the germline ends. The CDR3 has 16 residues. CDR3 sequence (DNA): TGTGCCAGCAGCTTGTGGGGGCGCAGCTCTGGAAACACCATATATTTT. Protein product: CASSLWGRSSGNTIYF.

The chain uses TRBV12-3 or TRBV12-4 and TRBJ2-2; tentative D call: TRBD2 (6 bases). The CDR3 runs 14 residues. For the CDR3, the DNA is TGTACCACCCTCCTGTGGGGGGACACCGGGGAGCTGTTTTTT. It yields the protein CTTLLWGDTGELFF.

At least ten counts were recorded for this clonotype. CDR3 sequence (DNA): TGTGCCAGCAGCCAACACCGAAATTTGCTCAGGACTAGCGGGAGTCTCGATGAGCAGTTCTTC. Its translation is CASSQHRNLLRTSGSLDEQFF. This chain connects TRBV3-1 to TRBJ2-1, with 13 bases identical to TRBD2. CDR1 is LGHDT and CDR2 is YNNKEL in the germline V gene (reference sequence). This CDR3 is built from 21 residues. V lost 2 bases and J lost 8; bases outside the gene matches: 21.

This clonotype appeared many times. In DNA form, the CDR3 reads TGTGCCAGCACGGTTCGGGGGACCGAGCAGTACTTC. Translating it yields CASTVRGTEQYF. The chain employs TRBV2 and TRBJ2-7; TRBD2 is a possible D gene (6 bases). Trimming took 7 bases from V and 6 from J, leaving 13 bases between them. The CDR3 consists of 12 residues. Germline CDR1 reads SNHLY; CDR2 reads FYNNEI.

This rearrangement joins TRBV7-2 to TRBJ2-5; D tentatively reads TRBD1 or TRBD2 (5 bases each). CDR3 size: 13 residues. Between the trimmed V and J ends, which lost 8 bases and 5 bases, there was a span of 15 bases. Per the germline V gene, CDR1 is SGHTA and CDR2 is FQGNSA. The chain's CDR3 is CASEPGWGETQYF. CDR3 DNA sequence: TGTGCCAGCGAGCCGGGATGGGGGGAGACCCAGTACTTC.

The V and J genes are TRBV11-2 and TRBJ2-1; D ambiguous. The V gene's germline CDR1 is SGHAT and CDR2 FQNNGV. Trimming removed 3 bases at V and 3 bases at J, with 9 bases between. The CDR3 has 14 amino acids. Here the CDR3 reads CASSFDTNYNEQFF. CDR3 DNA sequence: TGTGCCAGCAGCTTTGACACGAACTACAATGAGCAGTTCTTC.

This clonotype was detected a few times. V usage is TRBV6-1 and J usage is TRBJ2-5; D uncertain. The CDR3 has 13 amino acids. The germline V gene has CDR1 MNHNS and CDR2 SASEGT. V lost 7 bases and J 4 bases, leaving 13 bases between the germline ends. DNA of the CDR3: TGTGCCAGCAATGATTGGGTAGGAGAGACCCAGTACTTC. This translates into CASNDWVGETQYF.

This clonotype was found many times. This chain uses TRBV27 with TRBJ2-7, with D possibly being TRBD1 or TRBD2 (6 bases each). Germline V gene lookup returns CDR1 MNHEY and CDR2 SMNVEV (reference sequence). V gave up 2 bases and J gave up 4 bases, with 21 bases separating them. The CDR3 runs 17 residues. The CDR3 reads CASSLRGGNGGFYEQYF. CDR3 sequence (DNA): TGTGCCAGCAGTTTACGTGGCGGGAACGGGGGCTTTTACGAGCAGTACTTC.

This clonotype was counted at least ten times. The gene calls are TRBV4-3 and TRBJ2-3; D gene uncertain. Germline V gene data show CDR1 as LGHNA and CDR2 as YSLEER. The V and J ends lost 1 base and 2 bases respectively, with 7 bases between them. CDR3 size: 14 residues. The CDR3 region is CASSQVAVTDTQYF. The DNA of the CDR3 is TGCGCCAGCAGCCAAGTAGCAGTCACAGATACGCAGTATTTT.